This TCR beta chain was captured in a study of neoadjuvant nivolumab and ipilimumab in lung cancer. General observations from the study: TCR richness and clonality were higher in tumors than adjacent uninvolved lung. Only a small number of samples underwent TCR sequencing. From pretherapy to surgery, tumor richness and clonality rose with dual therapy.

A word on this clone: Its antigen is currently unknown.

Data came from immunoSEQ multiplex PCR; TCRdb stores just in-frame clones and leaves some out. The sample holds 4,500 to 5,500 clones; approximately 80% are singletons and the top ten take roughly 3.3%. This CDR3 comprises 14 residues. V lost 0 bases and J lost 5, with 11 bases in between. Looked up from germline, CDR1 is SGHKS and CDR2 is YYEKEE (reference sequence). Sequenced here: normal lung tissue adjacent to the tumor, sampled after neoadjuvant nivolumab, alone or with ipilimumab, at or shortly before surgery. This TCR came from an adult with non-small cell lung cancer. Some clones in this sample may be carry-over from other donors' samples. The chain joins TRBV5-5 to TRBJ2-5, with D tentatively TRBD2 (5 bases). The CDR3 region has the DNA TGTGCCAGCAGCTTGGCGGTCGGGAAGGAGACCCAGTACTTC. This encodes CASSLAVGKETQYF. Based on the CDR3 plus reference TRBV5-5 and TRBJ2-5, the full variable domain is DAGVTQSPTHLIKTRGQQVTLRCSPISGHKSVSWYQQVLGQGPQFIFQYYEKEERGRGNFPDRFSARQFPNYSSELNVNALLLGDSALYLCASSLAVGKETQYFGPGTRLLVL.